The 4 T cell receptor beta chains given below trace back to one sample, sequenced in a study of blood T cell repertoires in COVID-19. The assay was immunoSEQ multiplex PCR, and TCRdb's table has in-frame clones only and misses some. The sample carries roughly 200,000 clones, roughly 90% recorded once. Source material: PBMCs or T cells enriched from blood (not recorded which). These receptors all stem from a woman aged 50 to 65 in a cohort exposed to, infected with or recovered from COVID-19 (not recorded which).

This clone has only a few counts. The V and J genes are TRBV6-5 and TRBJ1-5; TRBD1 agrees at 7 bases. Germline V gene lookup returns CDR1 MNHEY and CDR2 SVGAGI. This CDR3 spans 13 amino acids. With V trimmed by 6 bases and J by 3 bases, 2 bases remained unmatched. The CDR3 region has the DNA TGTGCCAGCAGGGGACAGACCAATCAGCCCCAGCATTTT. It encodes CASRGQTNQPQHF.

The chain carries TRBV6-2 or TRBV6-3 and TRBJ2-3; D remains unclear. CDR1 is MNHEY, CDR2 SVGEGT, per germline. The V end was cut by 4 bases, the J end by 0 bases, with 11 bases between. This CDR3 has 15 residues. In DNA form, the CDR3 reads TGTGCCAGCAGTTCCGGCGACAAGAGCACAGATACGCAGTATTTT. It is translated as CASSSGDKSTDTQYF.

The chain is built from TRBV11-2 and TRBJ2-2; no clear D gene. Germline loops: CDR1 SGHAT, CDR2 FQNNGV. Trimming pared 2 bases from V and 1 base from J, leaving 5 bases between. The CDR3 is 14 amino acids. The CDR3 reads CASSLNLNTGELFF. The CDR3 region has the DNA TGTGCCAGCAGCTTAAACTTGAACACCGGGGAGCTGTTTTTT.

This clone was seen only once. The CDR3 DNA reads TGCAGTGCTAGTGATTCGCAGGGGGCCTACTCTGGAAACACCATATATTTT. This codes for CSASDSQGAYSGNTIYF. This chain uses TRBV20-1 with TRBJ1-3; 8 positions agree with TRBD1. The V gene's germline CDR1 is DFQATT and CDR2 SNEGSKA (reference sequence). Unmatched junction bases numbered 10, after V lost 3 bases and J lost 0 bases. The CDR3 has 17 residues.